The 28 T cell receptor beta chains below come from one sample, sequenced in a study of blood T cell repertoires in COVID-19. TCRdb's table, derived via immunoSEQ multiplex PCR, lists solely in-frame clones and lacks some. The repertoire holds some 93,000 clones, with 85% as singletons. Sequenced: peripheral blood. The receptors originated from a man in his 60s with acute or convalescent COVID-19.

The rearrangement joins TRBV27 to TRBJ2-5; D is possibly TRBD1 (6 bases). The germline gives CDR1 MNHEY, CDR2 SMNVEV (reference sequence). Trimming shortened V by 1 base and J by 5 bases, and 8 bases separated the two germline ends. CDR3 size: 13 residues. This chain's CDR3 is CASSLFRGETQYF. Written as DNA, the CDR3 is TGTGCCAGCAGTTTATTCAGGGGTGAGACCCAGTACTTC.

This chain joins TRBV14 and TRBJ2-1, with a possible D match to TRBD1 (6 bases). Germline V lookup: CDR1 SGHDN, CDR2 FVKESK. V lost 1 base to trimming and J lost 10 bases, with 14 bases between them. This CDR3 has 14 amino acids. CDR3: CASSQVMMTGEQFF. The CDR3 bases are TGTGCCAGCAGCCAAGTTATGATGACAGGAGAGCAGTTCTTC. The variable domain in full, with the rest retrieved from reference TRBV14 and TRBJ2-1, is EAGVTQFPSHSVIEKGQTVTLRCDPISGHDNLYWYRRVMGKEIKFLLHFVKESKQDESGMPNNRFLAERTGGTYSTLKVQPAELEDSGVYFCASSQVMMTGEQFFGPGTRLTVL.

This chain links TRBV19 with TRBJ2-7, with 7 nucleotides matching TRBD2. V trimming: 3 bases; J trimming: 4 bases; junction bases outside the gene matches: 3. Germline V lookup: CDR1 LNHDA, CDR2 SQIVND (reference sequence). The CDR3 is made up of 13 amino acids. The CDR3 loop is CASSMGRAYEQYF. In nucleotides, the CDR3 is TGTGCCAGTAGTATGGGGAGGGCTTACGAGCAGTACTTC. The entire variable domain, with the rest obtained from reference TRBV19 and TRBJ2-7, is as follows: DGGITQSPKYLFRKEGQNVTLSCEQNLNHDAMYWYRQDPGQGLRLIYYSQIVNDFQKGDIAEGYSVSREKKESFPLTVTSAQKNPTAFYLCASSMGRAYEQYFGPGTRLTVT.

The chain joins TRBV30 to TRBJ1-2; TRBD1 might be the D (5 bases). This CDR3 spans 13 amino acids. Germline-derived CDR1 and CDR2 are GTSNPN and SVGIG (reference sequence). Trimming pared 5 bases from V and 6 bases from J, leaving 16 bases between. CDR3 DNA: TGTGCCTGGTACAGGTCGAGAGTAAATGGCTACACCTTC. It translates to CAWYRSRVNGYTF.

The chain joins TRBV7-2 to TRBJ1-2; no clear D. Germline CDR1 reads SGHTA; CDR2 reads FQGNSA. Trimming removed 3 bases from V and 8 bases from J, with 16 bases in between. This CDR3 has 14 residues. CDR3 protein: CASSFLELSDGYTF. The CDR3 DNA sequence: TGTGCCAGCAGCTTTCTGGAACTGAGCGACGGCTACACCTTC.

J is TRBJ1-1 and V is TRBV27; 7 bases match TRBD1. The CDR3 contains 14 residues. The V and J ends lost 3 bases and 4 bases, in that order; junction bases with no gene match: 5. The germline V gene encodes CDR1 MNHEY and CDR2 SMNVEV (reference sequence). Here the CDR3 reads CASSFLGTVTEAFF. In DNA, the CDR3 is TGTGCCAGCAGTTTCCTAGGGACAGTCACTGAAGCTTTCTTT.

The chain recombines TRBV6-5 with TRBJ2-7, with TRBD2 as a possible D gene (5 bases). This CDR3 is 14 amino acids long. Per germline, CDR1 MNHEY and CDR2 SVGAGI. Trimming shortened V by 10 bases and J by 7 bases, and 23 bases separated the two germline ends. The CDR3 DNA reads as TGTGCCACCACGGTTGCGGGTACCTACATGGAGCAGTACTTC. Translation: CATTVAGTYMEQYF.

The J gene is TRBJ2-7, the V gene TRBV7-3; D might be TRBD2 (6 bases). The CDR3 is 14 amino acids. CDR1 and CDR2 (germline): SGHTA, FQGTGA. V was pared by 6 bases and J by 6 bases, with 18 bases between. In DNA, the CDR3 is TGTGCCAGCAGTACGGGGGATAAGCTGGGCGAGCAGTACTTC. Encoded protein: CASSTGDKLGEQYF.

The chain recombines TRBV12-3 or TRBV12-4 with TRBJ1-2; D not resolved. The V gene lost 6 bases and the J gene lost 8 bases, with 16 bases spanning the gap. The CDR3 spans 13 residues. CDR3 nucleotide sequence: TGTGCCAGCAGGCCCGACACCCCGAGAGGCTACACCTTC. Its protein product is CASRPDTPRGYTF.

The CDR3 DNA reads as TGTGCCAGCTCGCCTGGGGGCAGTCTTGAAAAACTGTTTTTT. Its translation: CASSPGGSLEKLFF. This rearrangement joins TRBV7-3 to TRBJ1-4; a weak D match, TRBD1 (6 bases). Trimming pared 8 bases from V and 7 bases from J, leaving 17 bases between. This CDR3 spans 14 amino acids. From germline, CDR1 is SGHTA and CDR2 FQGTGA.

CDR3 sequence (DNA): TGCGCCAGCAGCGACACCGGGACAGCGAACACCGGGGAGCTGTTTTTT. Residues: CASSDTGTANTGELFF. The chain links TRBV5-1 to TRBJ2-2, with 7 nucleotides matching TRBD1. Per germline, CDR1 SGHRS and CDR2 YFSETQ. V lost 4 bases and J lost 0; bases outside the gene matches: 6. This CDR3 is 16 amino acids long. The variable domain in full, with the rest retrieved from reference TRBV5-1 and TRBJ2-2, is KAGVTQTPRYLIKTRGQQVTLSCSPISGHRSVSWYQQTPGQGLQFLFEYFSETQRNKGNFPGRFSGRQFSNSRSEMNVSTLELGDSALYLCASSDTGTANTGELFFGEGSRLTVL.

The chain combines TRBV4-2 with TRBJ2-2; 12 bases agree with TRBD2. Germline values: CDR1 LGHNA, CDR2 YNFKEQ. The CDR3 consists of 19 residues. The trim removed 0 bases at V and 3 bases at J, leaving 8 bases unmatched. The CDR3 protein is CASSQDQRLAGGYTGELFF. Here the CDR3 DNA reads TGTGCCAGCAGCCAAGATCAAAGGCTAGCGGGGGGGTACACCGGGGAGCTGTTTTTT.

The J gene is TRBJ2-3, the V gene TRBV5-1; 7 bases align to TRBD2. The J segment lost 3 bases and the V segment lost 2 bases, leaving 12 bases of the junction unmatched. Germline V gene lookup returns CDR1 SGHRS and CDR2 YFSETQ. The CDR3 sequence is 17 residues long. Written as DNA, the CDR3 is TGCGCCAGCAGCTTATTGCCGGGAGGTCCAGGTACAGATACGCAGTATTTT. Its protein is CASSLLPGGPGTDTQYF.

The CDR3 bases are TGTGCCAGCAGCCCCCAGGTCCGGGGAAGAGCTGAAAAACTGTTTTTT. It specifies CASSPQVRGRAEKLFF. This chain links TRBV7-2 with TRBJ1-4; D is ambiguous. The CDR3 sequence is 16 residues long. Trimming left V 5 bases short and J 7 bases short, with 20 bases between. Germline V gives CDR1 SGHTA, CDR2 FQGNSA.

The CDR3 sequence: CAWSRYGPNTEAFF. CDR3 nucleotide sequence: TGTGCCTGGAGTCGGTATGGTCCGAACACTGAAGCTTTCTTT. The chain joins TRBV30 to TRBJ1-1; D is uncertain. There are 14 residues in the CDR3. Germline CDR1 GTSNPN, CDR2 SVGIG (reference sequence). Trimming shortened V by 2 bases and J by 1 base, and 11 bases separated the two germline ends. The full variable domain, in which reference TRBV30 and TRBJ1-1 provide the parts outside the CDR3, is SQTIHQWPATLVQPVGSPLSLECTVEGTSNPNLYWYRQAAGRGLQLLFYSVGIGQISSEVPQNLSASRPQDRQFILSSKKLLLSDSGFYLCAWSRYGPNTEAFFGQGTRLTVV.

The chain has TRBV7-2 and TRBJ1-1; a possible D gene is TRBD1 (5 bases). Germline lookup yields CDR1 SGHTA and CDR2 FQGNSA. Between the trimmed V and J ends, which lost 2 bases and 1 base, there was a span of 11 bases. This CDR3 region has 15 residues. The chain's CDR3 is CASSLYAGQNTEAFF. The CDR3 coding sequence is TGTGCCAGCAGCTTATACGCAGGACAGAACACTGAAGCTTTCTTT.

This chain connects TRBV12-3 or TRBV12-4 to TRBJ1-3; no definite D call. This CDR3 is built from 12 residues. V lost 6 bases, J lost 0 bases, and 3 bases lay in between. The CDR3 loop is CASSGSGNTIYF. The CDR3 region has the DNA TGTGCCAGCAGCGGCTCTGGAAACACCATATATTTT.

The rearrangement joins TRBV30 to TRBJ1-6; 8 positions agree with TRBD1. The CDR3 covers 14 residues. Germline values: CDR1 GTSNPN, CDR2 SVGIG (reference sequence). The junction had 10 bases not matched to a gene; V was cut back by 1 base and J by 14 bases. CDR3 in amino acids: CAWSDQGALGSLHF. The DNA for the CDR3 is TGTGCCTGGAGTGACCAGGGGGCCCTGGGGTCCCTCCACTTT.

This chain joins TRBV10-3 and TRBJ2-3; perhaps TRBD2 as D (6 bases). The CDR3 covers 18 residues. Germline-derived CDR1 and CDR2 are ENHRY and SYGVKD. The germline V and J ends were trimmed by 5 bases and 4 bases, with 25 bases remaining between them. The CDR3 DNA reads TGTGCCATCAGTATAGACCCGGGACTGGGGCATGGGGCAGATACGCAGTATTTT. Protein sequence: CAISIDPGLGHGADTQYF.

This chain uses TRBV7-8 with TRBJ2-3, with D unclear. Trimming removed 5 bases at V and 6 bases at J, with 6 bases between. Germline CDR1 is SGHVS and CDR2 is FQNEAQ. This CDR3 comprises 11 residues. CDR3 amino acids: CASSLRDTQYF. CDR3 sequence (DNA): TGTGCCAGCAGCCTGAGGGATACGCAGTATTTT.

This clone has just one count. The rearrangement joins TRBV7-2 to TRBJ2-2; TRBD2 is a possible D gene (5 bases). V gave up 8 bases and J gave up 0 bases, with 10 bases separating them. Germline assignment: CDR1 SGHTA and CDR2 FQGNSA. This CDR3 contains 14 residues. The CDR3 DNA is TGTGCCAGCGTCGCGGGCGCGAACACCGGGGAGCTGTTTTTT. Its translation: CASVAGANTGELFF.

This chain joins TRBV3-1 (or the pseudogene TRBV3-2) and TRBJ1-1; no clear D. Germline CDR1 is LGHDT and CDR2 is YNNKEL (reference sequence). With 7 bases removed from V and 3 bases from J, the gap between germline ends came to 12 bases. CDR3 length: 13 residues. CDR3 DNA sequence: TGTGCCAGCAACCCCGCGGGAGACACTGAAGCTTTCTTT. It specifies CASNPAGDTEAFF.

The genes are TRBV19 and TRBJ2-2, with TRBD2 matching 9 bases. The junction had 9 bases not matched to a gene; V was cut back by 7 bases and J by 3 bases. The CDR3 is made up of 16 amino acids. Looked up from germline, CDR1 is LNHDA and CDR2 is SQIVND (reference sequence). The CDR3 spells CASISASGTYTGELFF. CDR3 nucleotides: TGTGCCAGTATCTCGGCTAGCGGGACTTACACCGGGGAGCTGTTTTTT.

The chain uses TRBV11-1 and TRBJ1-2; the match to TRBD1 covers 8 bases. CDR1 and CDR2 from the germline V gene are SGHAT and FQDESV (reference sequence). CDR3 size: 16 residues. J lost 4 bases, V lost 4 bases, and 11 bases had no gene match. CDR3 protein: CASSSLRGPRGYGYTF. The CDR3 nucleotides are TGTGCCAGCAGCTCGCTCAGGGGGCCAAGGGGCTATGGCTACACCTTC. Variable domain in full (rest from reference TRBV11-1 and TRBJ1-2): EAEVAQSPRYKITEKSQAVAFWCDPISGHATLYWYRQILGQGPELLVQFQDESVVDDSQLPKDRFSAERLKGVDSTLKIQPAELGDSAMYLCASSSLRGPRGYGYTFGSGTRLTVV.

The chain couples TRBV27 to TRBJ2-7; 9 bases fit TRBD1. V lost 3 bases, J lost 3 bases, and 3 bases stayed unmatched. The CDR3 length is 14 residues. CDR1 MNHEY and CDR2 SMNVEV come from the germline V gene (reference sequence). CDR3 region: CASSLGTGFYEQYF. For the CDR3, the DNA is TGTGCCAGCAGTTTGGGGACAGGGTTCTACGAGCAGTACTTC.

The genes are TRBV12-3 or TRBV12-4 and TRBJ1-2, with 7 bases fitting TRBD1. CDR3 length: 12 amino acids. V was clipped by 7 bases and J by 6 bases; unmatched bases: 5. CDR3: CASTRQGNGYTF. As DNA, the CDR3 is TGTGCCAGCACACGACAGGGCAATGGCTACACCTTC.

The chain recombines TRBV4-1 with TRBJ1-6; TRBD1 matches 10 bases. The V gene end was trimmed by 0 bases and the J gene end by 9 bases; junction bases not matched to a gene: 5. Germline values: CDR1 MGHRA, CDR2 YSYEKL. This CDR3 spans 16 amino acids. The CDR3 here is CASSQDGGQGTSPLHF. CDR3 coding DNA: TGCGCCAGCAGCCAAGATGGGGGACAGGGGACTTCACCCCTCCACTTT.

The chain links TRBV5-1 to TRBJ2-2; 7 bases line up with TRBD1. Germline CDR1 and CDR2: SGHRS and YFSETQ. The CDR3 has 17 amino acids. The trim removed 4 bases at V and 1 base at J, leaving 10 bases unmatched. CDR3 loop: CASSPQPGQVNTGELFF. CDR3 in DNA: TGCGCCAGCAGCCCCCAGCCCGGACAGGTGAACACCGGGGAGCTGTTTTTT.